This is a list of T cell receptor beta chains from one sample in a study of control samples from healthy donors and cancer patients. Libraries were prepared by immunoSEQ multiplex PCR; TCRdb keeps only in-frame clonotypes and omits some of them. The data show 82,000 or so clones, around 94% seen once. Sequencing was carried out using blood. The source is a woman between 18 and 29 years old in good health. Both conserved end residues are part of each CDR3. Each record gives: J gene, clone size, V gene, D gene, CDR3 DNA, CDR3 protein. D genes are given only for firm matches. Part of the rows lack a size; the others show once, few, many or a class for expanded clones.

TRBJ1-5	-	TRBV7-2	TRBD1	TGTGCCAGCAGCCAGGGGGGTTTGAGCAATCAGCCCCAGCATTTT	CASSQGGLSNQPQHF
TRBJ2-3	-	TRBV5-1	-	TGCGCCAGCAGCTTTGGGCTAGCGTTAGTTACAGATACGCAGTATTTT	CASSFGLALVTDTQYF
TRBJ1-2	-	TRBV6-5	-	TGTGCCAGCAGCCCGACAGGCTATAACTATGGCTACACCTTC	CASSPTGYNYGYTF
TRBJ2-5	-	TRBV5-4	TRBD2	TGTGCCAGCAGCGGAAGACTAGCGGGGGGGGAGACCCAGTACTTC	CASSGRLAGGETQYF
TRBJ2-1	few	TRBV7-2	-	TGTGCCAGCAGCTTATCAGCGAGGCCTCCCTTCACTGAGCAGTTCTTC	CASSLSARPPFTEQFF
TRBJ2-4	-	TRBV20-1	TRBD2	TGCAGTGCTAGTCGGGGGGCTAGCGGGAAGTTAGGAAACATTCAGTACTTC	CSASRGASGKLGNIQYF
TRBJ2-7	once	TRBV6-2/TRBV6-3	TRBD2	TGTGCCAGCAGTCGGACTAGCGGGAAGTACGAGCAGTACTTC	CASSRTSGKYEQYF
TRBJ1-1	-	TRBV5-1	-	TGCGCCAGCAGCTTTGGGGGTGAAGCTTTCTTT	CASSFGGEAFF
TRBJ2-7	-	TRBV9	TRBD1	TGTGCCAGCAGCCCCCTACCGGGACAGACCTACGAGCAGTACTTC	CASSPLPGQTYEQYF
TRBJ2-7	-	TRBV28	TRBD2	TGTGCCAGCAGTCCCTCACTCAACTGGGCTAGCGGAGTTTACGAGCAGTACTTC	CASSPSLNWASGVYEQYF
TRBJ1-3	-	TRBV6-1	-	TGTGCCAGCAGTGAAAGTTGGGTATACACCATATATTTT	CASSESWVYTIYF
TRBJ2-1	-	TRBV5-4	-	TGTGCCAGCAGCTCCCCTGTCCGACCAGGGATTCTCAATGAGCAGTTCTTC	CASSSPVRPGILNEQFF
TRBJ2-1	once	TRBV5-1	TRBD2	TGCGCCAGCAGCTTGGGCGGGGCGGGGGGTTACAATGAGCAGTTCTTC	CASSLGGAGGYNEQFF
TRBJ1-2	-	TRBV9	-	TGTGCCAGCAGCGTAGGGGTCGAGGGGAGGTATGGCTACACCTTC	CASSVGVEGRYGYTF
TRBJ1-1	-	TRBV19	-	TGTGCCAGTAGTATACCCACCGTACGGGGGAACACTGAAGCTTTCTTT	CASSIPTVRGNTEAFF
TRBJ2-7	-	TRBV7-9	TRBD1	TGTGCCAGCACCCCGGAGGGACAGGGAACCTACGAGCAGTACTTC	CASTPEGQGTYEQYF
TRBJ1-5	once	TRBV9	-	TGTGCCAGCAGCGTAGACAGCCGTGGCAATCAGCCCCAGCATTTT	CASSVDSRGNQPQHF
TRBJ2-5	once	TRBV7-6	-	TGTGCCAGCAGGCGGGACCCCCAGACCCAGTACTTC	CASRRDPQTQYF
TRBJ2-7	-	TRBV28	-	TGTGCCAGCATCGCCGGGTCCCGGGGGCGCGACGAGCAGTACTTC	CASIAGSRGRDEQYF
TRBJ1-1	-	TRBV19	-	TGTGCCAGCAGTACCCAGGTTGGTGTGAACACTGAAGCTTTCTTT	CASSTQVGVNTEAFF
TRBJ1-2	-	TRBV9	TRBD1	TGTGCCAGCAGCGTAGGGGCAGGGACAGGGGGCGCTTATGGCTACACCTTC	CASSVGAGTGGAYGYTF
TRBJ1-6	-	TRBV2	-	TGTGCCAGCAGTAGGGAAAACCAGGGCTCACCCCTCCACTTT	CASSRENQGSPLHF
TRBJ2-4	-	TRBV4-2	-	TGTGCCAGCAGCCAAGACCGAAGCAACCTAGCCAAAAACATTCAGTACTTC	CASSQDRSNLAKNIQYF
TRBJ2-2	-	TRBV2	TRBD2	TGTGCCAGTACCGGGACTAGCGGGGGCACCGGGGAGCTGTTTTTT	CASTGTSGGTGELFF
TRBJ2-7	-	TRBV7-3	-	TGTGCCAGCAGCTTAACCGGGGGCTACGAGCAGTACTTC	CASSLTGGYEQYF
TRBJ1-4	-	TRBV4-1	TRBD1	TGCGCCAGCAGCCAGACCGGGACAGGGTCAACTGAAAAACTGTTTTTT	CASSQTGTGSTEKLFF
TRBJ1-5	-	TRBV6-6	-	TGTGCCAGCACCCAAATTAACGGCAATCAGCCCCAGCATTTT	CASTQINGNQPQHF
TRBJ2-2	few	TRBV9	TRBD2	TGTGCCAGCAGGACTAGCGGGAACACCGGGGAGCTGTTTTTT	CASRTSGNTGELFF
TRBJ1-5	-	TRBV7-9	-	TGTGCCAGCAGCCCAGAAACCGGACAGCCCCAGCATTTT	CASSPETGQPQHF
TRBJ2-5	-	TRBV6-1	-	TGTGCCAGCAGTGAAGATCAGACAGGCATTCAGACCCAGTACTTC	CASSEDQTGIQTQYF
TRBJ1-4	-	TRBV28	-	TGTGCCAGCTACACGTCGGGAAGCGGTGAAAAACTGTTTTTT	CASYTSGSGEKLFF
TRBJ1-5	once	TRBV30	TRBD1	TGTGCCTGGAGTGGGGGACAGGCCAATCAGCCCCAGCATTTT	CAWSGGQANQPQHF
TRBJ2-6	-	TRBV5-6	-	TGTGCCAGCAGCTTTCCGGGCTCTGGGGCCAACGTCCTGACTTTC	CASSFPGSGANVLTF
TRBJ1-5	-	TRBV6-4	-	TGTGCCAGCAGTGTCGGAGGGAATCAGCCCCAGCATTTT	CASSVGGNQPQHF
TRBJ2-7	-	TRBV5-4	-	TGTGCCAGCAGCTTTCTCCAGGGGGGCGAGCAGTACTTC	CASSFLQGGEQYF
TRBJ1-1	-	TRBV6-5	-	TGTGCCAGCAGTATGGGTGACATGAACACTGAAGCTTTCTTT	CASSMGDMNTEAFF
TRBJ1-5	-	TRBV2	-	TGTGCCAGTAAACAGAGAGATAGCAATCAGCCCCAGCATTTT	CASKQRDSNQPQHF
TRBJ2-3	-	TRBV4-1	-	TGCGCCAGCAGCCAAGTAGCTCTAGCCTCAACAGATACGCAGTATTTT	CASSQVALASTDTQYF
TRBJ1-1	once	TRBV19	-	TGTGCCAGTAGACTTGGGCAGTCGAACACTGAAGCTTTCTTT	CASRLGQSNTEAFF
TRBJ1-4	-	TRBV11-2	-	TGTGCCAGCAGCTTAGAAAGGGACCTTGGTGGGAAAAAACTGTTTTTT	CASSLERDLGGKKLFF
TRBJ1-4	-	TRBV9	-	TGTGCCAGCAGCGTGGACGGTGAAAAACTGTTTTTT	CASSVDGEKLFF
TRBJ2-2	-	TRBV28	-	TGTGCCAGCAGTGAAAGCAGGGTCACCGGGGAGCTGTTTTTT	CASSESRVTGELFF
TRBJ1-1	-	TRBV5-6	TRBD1	TGTGCCAGCAGCTTGGGGACAGGGGGCGAAGCTTTCTTT	CASSLGTGGEAFF
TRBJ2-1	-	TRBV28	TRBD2	TGTGCCAGCAAGGAAGCGGGAGGAGGTGATGAGCAGTTCTTC	CASKEAGGGDEQFF
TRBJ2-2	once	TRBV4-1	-	TGCGCCAGCGGGGGGCCTGGGGAGCTGTTTTTT	CASGGPGELFF
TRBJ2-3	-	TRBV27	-	TGTGCCAGCAGTCCCTACCGTTCCTTCGACACGGCAGATACGCAGTATTTT	CASSPYRSFDTADTQYF
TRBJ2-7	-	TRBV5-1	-	TGCGCCAGCAGAGGATCAGGGGCCTACGAGCAGTACTTC	CASRGSGAYEQYF
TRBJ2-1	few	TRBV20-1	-	TGCAGTGCTATTGACGCGGGGACAGCTTTCGATGAGCAGTTCTTC	CSAIDAGTAFDEQFF
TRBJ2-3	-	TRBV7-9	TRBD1	TGTGCCAGCACGTGGGGGACAGGAGGGGCGGATACGCAGTATTTT	CASTWGTGGADTQYF